A selection of T cell receptor beta chains follows, all from one sample in a study of T cells after yellow fever vaccination. TCRdb reprocessed the 5' RACE reads with MiXCR, giving one entry per CDR3 protein. The sample records some 600,000 distinct CDR3 sequences, around 12% being singletons. This sample comprised PBMCs, obtained on the day of the yellow fever booster vaccination. The origin of the receptors is a man aged 30 to 39 who received the YFV17D yellow fever vaccine. Each CDR3 is given with its conserved first and last residue. The D gene is left open where the match is weak. Clone size is given for some rows only: seen once, a few or many times, or a class if the clone is expanded.

J gene: TRBJ2-7; CDR3 length: 15; V gene: TRBV4-2; clone size: .; D gene: .; CDR3 protein: CASSQDFRGTYEQYF; CDR3 DNA: TGTGCCAGCAGCCAAGATTTTCGGGGTACCTACGAGCAGTACTTC
J gene: TRBJ2-3; CDR3 length: 16; V gene: TRBV20-1; clone size: .; D gene: .; CDR3 protein: CSAADPQASSTDTQYF; CDR3 DNA: TGCAGTGCCGCGGACCCCCAAGCGTCTAGCACAGATACGCAGTATTTT
J gene: TRBJ1-2; CDR3 length: 16; V gene: TRBV20-1; clone size: .; D gene: .; CDR3 protein: CSGKALGAEEAGGYTF; CDR3 DNA: TGCAGTGGGAAGGCATTGGGGGCAGAGGAGGCGGGTGGCTACACCTTC
J gene: TRBJ2-3; CDR3 length: 15; V gene: TRBV7-2; clone size: few; D gene: .; CDR3 protein: CASSFTRGTTDTQYF; CDR3 DNA: TGTGCCAGCAGTTTCACTCGGGGCACCACAGATACGCAGTATTTT
J gene: TRBJ2-3; CDR3 length: 15; V gene: TRBV6-1; clone size: few; D gene: .; CDR3 protein: CASTPGPMTTDTQYF; CDR3 DNA: TGTGCCAGCACCCCTGGCCCCATGACCACAGATACGCAGTATTTT
J gene: TRBJ2-7; CDR3 length: 14; V gene: TRBV20-1; clone size: few; D gene: TRBD1; CDR3 protein: CSARTGMGSYEQYF; CDR3 DNA: TGCAGTGCGAGGACAGGCATGGGCTCCTACGAGCAGTACTTC
J gene: TRBJ2-2; CDR3 length: 13; V gene: TRBV20-1; clone size: many; D gene: .; CDR3 protein: CSARMGTTGELFF; CDR3 DNA: TGCAGTGCTAGGATGGGTACCACCGGGGAGCTGTTTTTT
J gene: TRBJ2-3; CDR3 length: 14; V gene: TRBV28; clone size: .; D gene: .; CDR3 protein: CASGLGGVSDTQYF; CDR3 DNA: TGTGCCAGCGGCCTGGGTGGGGTTTCAGATACGCAGTATTTT
J gene: TRBJ2-3; CDR3 length: 15; V gene: TRBV7-8; clone size: .; D gene: TRBD1; CDR3 protein: CASSKSGGLPDTQYF; CDR3 DNA: TGTGCCAGCAGCAAATCAGGGGGTTTACCAGATACGCAGTATTTT
J gene: TRBJ2-6; CDR3 length: 15; V gene: TRBV2; clone size: .; D gene: .; CDR3 protein: CASKWTETGANVLTF; CDR3 DNA: TGTGCCAGCAAGTGGACAGAGACTGGGGCCAACGTCCTGACTTTC
J gene: TRBJ2-3; CDR3 length: 15; V gene: TRBV20-1; clone size: .; D gene: TRBD2; CDR3 protein: CSATLAGVNTDTQYF; CDR3 DNA: TGCAGTGCAACACTAGCGGGGGTGAACACAGATACGCAGTATTTT
J gene: TRBJ2-7; CDR3 length: 13; V gene: TRBV29-1; clone size: .; D gene: .; CDR3 protein: CSVEGDNAYEQYF; CDR3 DNA: TGCAGCGTTGAAGGAGACAACGCCTACGAGCAGTACTTC
J gene: TRBJ2-5; CDR3 length: 16; V gene: TRBV27; clone size: few; D gene: .; CDR3 protein: CASSGIRGDPRETQYF; CDR3 DNA: TGTGCCAGCAGCGGAATCAGGGGGGACCCCCGAGAGACCCAGTACTTC
J gene: TRBJ1-3; CDR3 length: 13; V gene: TRBV6-1; clone size: .; D gene: .; CDR3 protein: CASKAFSGNTIYF; CDR3 DNA: TGTGCCAGCAAAGCCTTCTCTGGAAACACCATATATTTT
J gene: TRBJ2-1; CDR3 length: 12; V gene: TRBV4-3; clone size: .; D gene: .; CDR3 protein: CASSQDWTDQFF; CDR3 DNA: TGCGCCAGCAGCCAAGATTGGACCGACCAGTTCTTC
J gene: TRBJ2-5; CDR3 length: 14; V gene: TRBV11-3; clone size: .; D gene: .; CDR3 protein: CASSSHGVQETQYF; CDR3 DNA: TGTGCCAGCAGCTCCCACGGCGTCCAAGAGACCCAGTACTTC
J gene: TRBJ2-1; CDR3 length: 14; V gene: TRBV5-1; clone size: few; D gene: .; CDR3 protein: CASSFSSPVNEQFF; CDR3 DNA: TGCGCCAGCAGCTTCTCCTCGCCGGTTAATGAGCAGTTCTTC
J gene: TRBJ2-1; CDR3 length: 17; V gene: TRBV11-1; clone size: once; D gene: TRBD2; CDR3 protein: CASSVGTLTSGSNEQFF; CDR3 DNA: TGTGCCAGCAGCGTGGGGACGCTGACTAGCGGGAGCAATGAGCAGTTCTTC
J gene: TRBJ1-2; CDR3 length: 16; V gene: TRBV7-2; clone size: few; D gene: TRBD1; CDR3 protein: CASSPRTGGASYGYTF; CDR3 DNA: TGTGCCAGCAGCCCACGGACAGGGGGCGCGTCTTATGGCTACACCTTC
J gene: TRBJ2-2; CDR3 length: 15; V gene: TRBV6-1; clone size: few; D gene: .; CDR3 protein: CASRAGQSNTGELFF; CDR3 DNA: TGTGCCAGCCGGGCGGGACAGTCGAACACCGGGGAGCTGTTTTTT
J gene: TRBJ2-3; CDR3 length: 16; V gene: TRBV5-1; clone size: .; D gene: TRBD2; CDR3 protein: CASSLPILAGADTQYF; CDR3 DNA: TGCGCCAGCAGCTTACCAATCCTAGCGGGAGCAGATACGCAGTATTTT
J gene: TRBJ2-2; CDR3 length: 18; V gene: TRBV5-6; clone size: .; D gene: .; CDR3 protein: CASSFRGSGSVYTGELFF; CDR3 DNA: TGTGCCAGCAGCTTCAGGGGGAGCGGGAGTGTCTACACCGGGGAGCTGTTTTTT
J gene: TRBJ2-7; CDR3 length: 15; V gene: TRBV7-9; clone size: .; D gene: .; CDR3 protein: CASSATRQAIYEQYF; CDR3 DNA: TGTGCCAGCAGCGCGACCCGACAGGCTATTTACGAGCAGTACTTC
J gene: TRBJ2-1; CDR3 length: 16; V gene: TRBV7-8; clone size: many; D gene: TRBD1; CDR3 protein: CASSLEAGGTYNEQFF; CDR3 DNA: TGTGCCAGCAGCTTAGAGGCAGGGGGAACCTACAATGAGCAGTTCTTC
J gene: TRBJ1-4; CDR3 length: 13; V gene: TRBV5-1; clone size: few; D gene: .; CDR3 protein: CASSLGTPEKLFF; CDR3 DNA: TGCGCCAGCAGCTTGGGGACGCCTGAAAAACTGTTTTTT
J gene: TRBJ2-1; CDR3 length: 12; V gene: TRBV6-1; clone size: few; D gene: .; CDR3 protein: CAGATSYNEQFF; CDR3 DNA: TGTGCCGGGGCGACTAGCTACAATGAGCAGTTCTTC
J gene: TRBJ2-4; CDR3 length: 9; V gene: TRBV7-2; clone size: many; D gene: .; CDR3 protein: CASSRQGYF; CDR3 DNA: TGTGCCAGCAGCAGGCAGGGGTACTTC